This T cell receptor beta chain was sequenced during a study of beta chain features in type 1 diabetes. Notes on the study in general: TCRB CDR3s from Type 1 diabetes patients were moderately but significantly shorter in all four CD4+ subsets.

This clone was detected only a few times. Its antigen is unidentified. V shed 6 bases, J shed 4 bases, and the junction held 6 bases outside the gene matches. The CDR3 runs to 14 residues. Germline-derived CDR1 and CDR2 are SGDLS and YYNGEE. The entirety of the isolated RNA underwent reverse transcription, so expressed TCRB transcripts were sequenced. Produced via immunoSEQ multiplex PCR; TCRdb's table is partial and in-frame only. The data hold around 110,000 clones, with 16% observed a single time. The clonotype was recovered from a man aged 30-40 years with type 1 diabetes. The sequencing input was central memory CD4+ T cells from blood. The chain has TRBV9 and TRBJ2-3; 9 positions agree with TRBD1. CDR3 amino acids: CASTQGAEADTQYF. The CDR3 nucleotides read TGTGCCAGCACACAGGGGGCAGAGGCAGATACGCAGTATTTT.